This T cell receptor (beta chain) was observed in a study of response to subunit inactivated influenza vaccine. Overall study results and limits: Each seasonal influenza vaccination recruits few new T cells, the authors suggested.

TCRdb re-called the RT-PCR reads through MiXCR, storing one row per CDR3 protein. The data hold 600,000 to 850,000 distinct CDR3 sequences, with 14% observed a single time. The V gene end was trimmed by 6 bases and the J gene end by 6 bases; junction bases not matched to a gene: 7. The CDR3 runs 13 residues. Germline lookup yields CDR1 MDHEN and CDR2 SYDVKM. This clonotype showed up just a few times. The target antigen is unknown. This clonotype originated in a man between 50 and 59 years old who received an inactivated influenza vaccine. Source: PBMCs from blood, taken less than 15 days before vaccination. V gene TRBV28 combines with J gene TRBJ2-7; TRBD1 agrees at 8 bases. CDR3 bases: TGTGCCAGCAGCCCGGGACAGGTTACCGAGCAGTACTTC. Protein product: CASSPGQVTEQYF. The variable domain in full, with the rest retrieved from reference TRBV28 and TRBJ2-7, is DVKVTQSSRYLVKRTGEKVFLECVQDMDHENMFWYRQDPGLGLRLIYFSYDVKMKEKGDIPEGYSVSREKKERFSLILESASTNQTSMYLCASSPGQVTEQYFGPGTRLTVT.